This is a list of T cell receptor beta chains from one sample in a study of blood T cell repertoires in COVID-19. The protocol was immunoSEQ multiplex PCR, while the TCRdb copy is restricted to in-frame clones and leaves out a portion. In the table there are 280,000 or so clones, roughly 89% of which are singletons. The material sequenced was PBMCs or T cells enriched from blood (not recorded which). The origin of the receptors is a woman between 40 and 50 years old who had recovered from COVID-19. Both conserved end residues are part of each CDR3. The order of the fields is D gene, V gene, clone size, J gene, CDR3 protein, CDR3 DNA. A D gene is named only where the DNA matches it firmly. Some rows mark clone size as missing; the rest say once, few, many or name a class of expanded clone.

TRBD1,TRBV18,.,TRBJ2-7,CASSPGTAKSSYEQYF,TGTGCCAGCTCACCTGGGACAGCGAAGAGCTCCTACGAGCAGTACTTC
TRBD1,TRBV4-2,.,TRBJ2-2,CASSQPWTGMNTGELFF,TGTGCCAGCAGCCAACCATGGACAGGAATGAACACCGGGGAGCTGTTTTTT
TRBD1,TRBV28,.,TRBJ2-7,CASRGGTGLGYEQYF,TGTGCCAGCAGGGGGGGGACAGGGCTCGGATACGAGCAGTACTTC
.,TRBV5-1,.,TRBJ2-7,CASSLTGVRYEQYF,TGCGCCAGCAGCTTGACGGGAGTAAGGTACGAGCAGTACTTC
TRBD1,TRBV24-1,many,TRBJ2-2,CATSTGGGYTGELFF,TGTGCCACCAGCACAGGGGGCGGGTACACCGGGGAGCTGTTTTTT
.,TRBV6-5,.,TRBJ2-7,CASLFLGTREQYF,TGTGCCAGTCTCTTCCTAGGTACCCGGGAGCAGTACTTC
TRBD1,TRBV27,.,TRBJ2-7,CASSSGTGGAGSYEQYF,TGTGCCAGCAGTTCCGGGACAGGGGGCGCGGGATCCTACGAGCAGTACTTC
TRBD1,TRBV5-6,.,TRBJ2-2,CASSTLQGAGNTGELFF,TGTGCCAGCAGTACACTACAGGGGGCGGGAAACACCGGGGAGCTGTTTTTT
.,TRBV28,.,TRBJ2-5,CATRGGKETQYF,TGTGCCACCCGGGGAGGAAAAGAGACCCAGTACTTC
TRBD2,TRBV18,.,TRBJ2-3,CASSPTSLGTDTQYF,TGTGCCAGCTCACCGACTAGCTTAGGAACAGATACGCAGTATTTT
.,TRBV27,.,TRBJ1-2,CASKEGRASNYGYTF,TGTGCCAGCAAGGAGGGGAGGGCAAGTAACTATGGCTACACCTTC
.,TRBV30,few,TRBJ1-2,CARGEGYGYTF,TGTGCCCGAGGGGAGGGCTATGGCTACACCTTC
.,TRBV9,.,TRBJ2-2,CASSVVAVNTGELFF,TGTGCCAGCAGCGTAGTGGCAGTGAACACCGGGGAGCTGTTTTTT
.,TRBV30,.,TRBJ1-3,CAWTSGSGNTIYF,TGTGCCTGGACATCGGGCTCTGGAAACACCATATATTTT
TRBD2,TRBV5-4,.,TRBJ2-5,CASSLAGLVQETQYF,TGTGCCAGCAGCTTGGCGGGACTAGTTCAAGAGACCCAGTACTTC
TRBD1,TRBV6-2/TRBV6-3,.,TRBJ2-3,CASSPGATGTGRDTQYF,TGTGCCAGCAGCCCAGGGGCTACAGGGACAGGGAGAGATACGCAGTATTTT
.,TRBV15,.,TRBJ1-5,CATSRDRRNQPQHF,TGTGCCACCAGCAGAGACAGGCGCAATCAGCCCCAGCATTTT
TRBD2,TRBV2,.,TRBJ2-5,CASGALPGLAGVGYF,TGTGCCAGCGGAGCGCTGCCGGGACTAGCGGGTGTAGGGTACTTC
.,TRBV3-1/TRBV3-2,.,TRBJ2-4,CASSPEGGKNIQYF,TGTGCCAGCAGCCCCGAGGGCGGCAAAAACATTCAGTACTTC
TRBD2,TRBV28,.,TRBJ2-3,CASSGLAGDDTQYF,TGTGCCAGCAGCGGACTAGCGGGAGATGATACGCAGTATTTT
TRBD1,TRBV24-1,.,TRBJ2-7,CATSDPGRDSIDEQYF,TGTGCCACCAGTGACCCAGGTAGGGACAGTATCGACGAGCAGTACTTC
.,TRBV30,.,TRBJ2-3,CAWSPLRTDTQYF,TGTGCCTGGAGCCCGCTACGCACAGATACGCAGTATTTT
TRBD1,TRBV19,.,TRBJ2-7,CASSVGQGGTYEQYF,TGTGCCAGTAGTGTGGGACAGGGAGGCACCTACGAGCAGTACTTC
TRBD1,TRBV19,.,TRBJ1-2,CASSGTAPNYGYTF,TGTGCCAGTAGTGGGACAGCTCCTAACTATGGCTACACCTTC
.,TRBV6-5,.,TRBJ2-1,CASAGPGYEQFF,TGTGCCAGCGCGGGGCCAGGGTATGAGCAGTTCTTC
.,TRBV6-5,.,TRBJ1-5,CASQRASGSNQPQHF,TGTGCCAGCCAGAGGGCTTCGGGTAGCAATCAGCCCCAGCATTTT
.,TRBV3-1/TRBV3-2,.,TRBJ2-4,CASSQPPGHIQYF,TGTGCCAGCAGCCAGCCTCCAGGTCACATTCAGTACTTC
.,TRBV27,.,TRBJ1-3,CASSFSKQAASGNTIYF,TGTGCCAGCAGTTTCAGTAAACAGGCGGCCTCCGGAAACACCATATATTTT
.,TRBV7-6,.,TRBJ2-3,CASSLAGVRADTQYF,TGTGCCAGCAGCTTAGCGGGAGTGAGGGCAGATACGCAGTATTTT
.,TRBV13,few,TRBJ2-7,CASSARTGFYEQYF,TGTGCCAGCAGCGCCAGAACAGGGTTCTACGAGCAGTACTTC
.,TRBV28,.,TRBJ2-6,CASSGAGANVLTF,TGTGCCAGCAGCGGTGCTGGGGCCAACGTCCTGACTTTC
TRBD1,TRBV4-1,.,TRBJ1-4,CASSQLDRGGEKLFF,TGCGCCAGCAGCCAATTGGACAGGGGAGGTGAAAAACTGTTTTTT
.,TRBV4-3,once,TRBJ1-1,CASSQDAFTGLGTEAFF,TGCGCCAGCAGCCAAGATGCCTTTACAGGGTTGGGCACTGAAGCTTTCTTT